The rows below give T cell receptor beta chains drawn from one sample of a study of shared clonotypes between healthy human individuals. This table comes from immunoSEQ multiplex PCR, and its TCRdb copy is limited to in-frame clones, with some not included. In the table there are about 2.1 million clones, over 85% of which are singletons. Sequences were obtained from naive CD8+ T cells from PBMCs. Receptors were obtained from a man younger than 30 in good health. Some clones in this sample may be carry-over from other donors' samples. Both conserved end residues are part of each CDR3.

>TRBJ1-1|TRBV27
CASSIQGPTEAFF
>TRBJ1-6|TRBV28
CASSRTDYNSPLHF
>TRBJ1-5|TRBV10-3
CAISESGTGSWQPQHF
>TRBJ1-5|TRBV19
CASRGGGNQPQHF
>TRBJ2-3|TRBV27
CASSLTLAGGRLTDTQYF
>TRBJ2-7|TRBV20-1
CSASPGEQYF
>TRBJ2-3|TRBV28
CASSFRGGSVADTQYF
>TRBJ2-4|TRBV28
CASKWVRRGAKNIQYF
>TRBJ2-7|TRBV4-3
CASSQDYPSSYEQYF
>TRBJ1-2|TRBV7-9
CASSSGAEYYGYTF
>TRBJ1-2|TRBV7-9
CASSSPDGGGYTF
>TRBJ2-1|TRBV7-8
CASSTWTSISYNEQFF
>TRBJ1-2|TRBV27
CASRWEGGYTF
>TRBJ2-7|TRBV5-6
CASSSGAGYEQYF
>TRBJ1-1|TRBV20-1
CSAREGTQAFF
>TRBJ2-2|TRBV19
CASSIGPNTGELFF
>TRBJ2-1|TRBV15
CATSRDSGRALGEQFF
>TRBJ1-2|TRBV30
CAWSWGPNGYTF
>TRBJ1-4|TRBV15
CATSGRDRGEKLFF
>TRBJ2-7|TRBV7-7
CASSSGTGANYEQYF
>TRBJ2-1|TRBV5-1
CASSPTGPRYEQFF
>TRBJ2-3|TRBV7-9
CASSAPTGTGEPDTQYF
>TRBJ1-1|TRBV30
CASSRSLYTEAFF